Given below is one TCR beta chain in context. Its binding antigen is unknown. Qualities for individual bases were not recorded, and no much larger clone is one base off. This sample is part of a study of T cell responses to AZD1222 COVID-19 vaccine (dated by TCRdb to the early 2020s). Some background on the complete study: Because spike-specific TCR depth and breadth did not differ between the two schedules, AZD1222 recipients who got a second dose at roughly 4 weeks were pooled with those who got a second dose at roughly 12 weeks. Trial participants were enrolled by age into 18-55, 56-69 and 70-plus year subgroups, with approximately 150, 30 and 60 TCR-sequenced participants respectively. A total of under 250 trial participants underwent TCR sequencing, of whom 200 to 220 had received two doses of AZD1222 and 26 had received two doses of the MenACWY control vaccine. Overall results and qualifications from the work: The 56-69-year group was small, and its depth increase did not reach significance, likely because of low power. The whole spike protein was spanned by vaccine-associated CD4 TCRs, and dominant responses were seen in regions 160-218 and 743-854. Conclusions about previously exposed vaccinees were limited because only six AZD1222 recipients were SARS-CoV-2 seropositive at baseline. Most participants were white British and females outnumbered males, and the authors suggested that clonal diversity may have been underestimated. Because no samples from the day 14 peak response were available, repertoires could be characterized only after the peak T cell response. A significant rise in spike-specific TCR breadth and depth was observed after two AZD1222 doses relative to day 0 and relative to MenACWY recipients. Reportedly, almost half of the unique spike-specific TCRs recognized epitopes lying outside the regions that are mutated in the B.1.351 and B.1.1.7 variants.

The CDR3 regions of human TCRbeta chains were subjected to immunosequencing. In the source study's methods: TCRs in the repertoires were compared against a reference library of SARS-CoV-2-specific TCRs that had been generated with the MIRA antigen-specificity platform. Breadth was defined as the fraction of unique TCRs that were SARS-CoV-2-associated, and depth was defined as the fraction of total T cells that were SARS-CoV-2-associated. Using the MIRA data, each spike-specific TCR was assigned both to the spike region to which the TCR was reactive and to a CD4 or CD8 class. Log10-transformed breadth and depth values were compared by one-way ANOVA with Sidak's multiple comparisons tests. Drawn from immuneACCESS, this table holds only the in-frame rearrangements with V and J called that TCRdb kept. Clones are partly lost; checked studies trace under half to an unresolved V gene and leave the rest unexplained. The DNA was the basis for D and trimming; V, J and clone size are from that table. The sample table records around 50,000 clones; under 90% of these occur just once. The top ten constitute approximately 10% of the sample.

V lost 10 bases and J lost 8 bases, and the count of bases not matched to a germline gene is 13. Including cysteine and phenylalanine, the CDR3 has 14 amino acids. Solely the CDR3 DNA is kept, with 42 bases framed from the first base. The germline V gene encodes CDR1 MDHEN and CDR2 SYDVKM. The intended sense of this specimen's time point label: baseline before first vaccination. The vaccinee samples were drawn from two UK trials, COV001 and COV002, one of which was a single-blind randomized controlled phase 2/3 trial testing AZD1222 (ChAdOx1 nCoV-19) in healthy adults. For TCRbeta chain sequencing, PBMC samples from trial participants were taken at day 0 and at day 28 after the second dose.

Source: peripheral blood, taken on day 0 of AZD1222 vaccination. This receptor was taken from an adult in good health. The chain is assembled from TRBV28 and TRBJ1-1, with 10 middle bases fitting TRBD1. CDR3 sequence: CATIFLGGQGEAFF. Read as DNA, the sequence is TGTGCCACCATCTTCCTTGGGGGACAGGGGGAAGCTTTCTTT.